This T cell receptor beta chain derives from a study of shared clonotypes between healthy human individuals. Findings and limits, study-wide: Naive CD4 clonotypes overlapped across a handful of donors at approximately 5.5%. Generation probabilities were higher for clonotypes shared across all four sorted-subset donors than for unshared ones.

This CDR3 region has 11 residues. Germline assignment: CDR1 KGHSH and CDR2 LQKENI. V was cut by 2 bases and J by 7 bases, with 6 bases left in between. Here immunoSEQ multiplex PCR was the method, and the copy in TCRdb shows in-frame clones only, minus some. The sample records 950,000 to 1,100,000 clones, around 78% being singletons. This clone was found a few times. Its antigen is currently unknown. This clonotype was sampled from a man aged 18 to 29 in good health. Some clones in this sample may be carry-over from other donors' samples. V is TRBV18 and J is TRBJ2-7; the D is unclear. Input material: memory CD4+ T cells from PBMCs. Subset defined: CD45RA-negative fraction. CDR3 in amino acids: CASSPSEEQYF. CDR3 bases: TGTGCCAGCTCACCATCGGAAGAGCAGTACTTC.